Sequencing of this T cell receptor beta chain was carried out in a study of Graves' ophthalmopathy and Graves' hyperthyroidism. Investigators amplified TCR beta CDR3 regions from RNA transcripts. First-round RT-PCR with HTBI primers preceded a second-round multiplex PCR. TCRdb re-derived calls from the multiplex PCR reads in MiXCR, one entry per CDR3 protein. There are hundreds of thousands of distinct CDR3 sequences in the sample; about 20% occur only once, and 7.1% lies in the top ten. This clonotype was detected only a few times. Germline CDR1 is MRHNA and CDR2 is SNTAGT. CDR3 length equals 15 residues. Losses at the gene ends were 3 bases for V and 5 bases for J; bases not matched to a gene: 9.

The sequencing sample was made of peripheral blood. The TCR comes from a young woman with stable Graves' hyperthyroidism. Some clones in this sample may be carry-over from other donors' samples. The chain carries TRBV6-4 and TRBJ1-1; 7 nucleotides agree with TRBD1. The CDR3 bases are TGTGCCAGCAGTGAAGTAGCCAGGGGGAAGACTGAAGCTTTCTTT. It translates to CASSEVARGKTEAFF.